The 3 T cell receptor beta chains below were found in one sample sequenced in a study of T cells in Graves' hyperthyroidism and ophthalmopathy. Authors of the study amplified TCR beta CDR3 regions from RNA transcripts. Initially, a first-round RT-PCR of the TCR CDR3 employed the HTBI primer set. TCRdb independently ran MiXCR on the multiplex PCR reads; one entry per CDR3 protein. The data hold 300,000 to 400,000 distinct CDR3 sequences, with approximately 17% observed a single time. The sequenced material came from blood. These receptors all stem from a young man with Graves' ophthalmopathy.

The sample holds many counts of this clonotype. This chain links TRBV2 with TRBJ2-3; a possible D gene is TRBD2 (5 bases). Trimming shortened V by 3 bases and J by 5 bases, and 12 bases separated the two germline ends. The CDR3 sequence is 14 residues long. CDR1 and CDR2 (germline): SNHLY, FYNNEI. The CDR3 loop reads CASSDGEGGDTQYF. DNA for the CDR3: TGTGCCAGCAGTGATGGGGAAGGAGGAGATACGCAGTATTTT.

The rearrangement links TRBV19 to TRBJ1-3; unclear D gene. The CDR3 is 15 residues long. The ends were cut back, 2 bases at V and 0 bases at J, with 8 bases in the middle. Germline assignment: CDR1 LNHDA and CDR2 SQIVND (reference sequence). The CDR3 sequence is CASSIIQHSGNTIYF. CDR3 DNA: TGTGCCAGTAGTATAATACAGCACTCTGGAAACACCATATATTTT.

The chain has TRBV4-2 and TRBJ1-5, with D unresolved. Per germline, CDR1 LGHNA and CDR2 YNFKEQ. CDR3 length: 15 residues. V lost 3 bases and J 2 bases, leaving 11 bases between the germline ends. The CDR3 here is CASSQEILGNQPQHF. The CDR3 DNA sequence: TGTGCCAGCAGCCAGGAAATCTTGGGCAATCAGCCCCAGCATTTT.